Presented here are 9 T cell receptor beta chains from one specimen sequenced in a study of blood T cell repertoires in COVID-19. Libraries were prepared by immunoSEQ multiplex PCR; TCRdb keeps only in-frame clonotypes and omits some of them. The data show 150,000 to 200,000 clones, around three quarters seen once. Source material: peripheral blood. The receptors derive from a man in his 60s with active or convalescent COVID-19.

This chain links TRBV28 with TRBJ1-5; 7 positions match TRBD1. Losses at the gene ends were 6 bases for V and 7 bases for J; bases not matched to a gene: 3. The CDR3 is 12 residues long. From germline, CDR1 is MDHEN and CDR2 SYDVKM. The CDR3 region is CASRNRGQPQHF. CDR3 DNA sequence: TGTGCCAGCAGAAACAGGGGCCAGCCCCAGCATTTT.

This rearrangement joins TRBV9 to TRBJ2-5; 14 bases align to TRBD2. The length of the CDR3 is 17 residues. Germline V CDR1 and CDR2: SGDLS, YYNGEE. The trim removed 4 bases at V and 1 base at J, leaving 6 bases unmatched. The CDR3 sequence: CASSPQTSGRGQETQYF. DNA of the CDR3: TGTGCCAGCAGCCCCCAGACTAGCGGGAGGGGCCAAGAGACCCAGTACTTC.

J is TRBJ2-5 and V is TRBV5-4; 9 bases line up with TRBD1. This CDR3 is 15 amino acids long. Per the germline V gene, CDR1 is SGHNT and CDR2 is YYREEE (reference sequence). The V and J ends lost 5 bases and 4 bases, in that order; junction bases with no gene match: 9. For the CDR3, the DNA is TGTGCCAGCAGTTTACGACAGGGGGATGCAGAGACCCAGTACTTC. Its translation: CASSLRQGDAETQYF.

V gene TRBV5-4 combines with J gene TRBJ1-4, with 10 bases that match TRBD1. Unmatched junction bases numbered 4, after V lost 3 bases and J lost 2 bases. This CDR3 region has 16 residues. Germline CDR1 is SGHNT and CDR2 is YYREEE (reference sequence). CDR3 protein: CASSYSTGGTNEKLFF. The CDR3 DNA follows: TGTGCCAGCAGCTATTCGACAGGGGGCACTAATGAAAAACTGTTTTTT.

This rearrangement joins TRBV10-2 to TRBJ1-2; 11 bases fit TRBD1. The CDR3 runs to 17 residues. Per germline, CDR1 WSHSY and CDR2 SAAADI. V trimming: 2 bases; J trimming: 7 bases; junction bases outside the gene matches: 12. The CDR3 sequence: CASSETTGQGAWGGYTF. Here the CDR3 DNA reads TGCGCCAGCAGTGAGACCACCGGACAGGGGGCATGGGGTGGCTACACCTTC.

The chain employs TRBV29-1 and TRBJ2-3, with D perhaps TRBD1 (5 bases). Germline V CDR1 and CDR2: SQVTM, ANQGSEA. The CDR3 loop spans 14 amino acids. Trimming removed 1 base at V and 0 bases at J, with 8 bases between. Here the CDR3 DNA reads TGCAGCGTTGAAGGGGGCGGTAGCACAGATACGCAGTATTTT. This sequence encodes CSVEGGGSTDTQYF.

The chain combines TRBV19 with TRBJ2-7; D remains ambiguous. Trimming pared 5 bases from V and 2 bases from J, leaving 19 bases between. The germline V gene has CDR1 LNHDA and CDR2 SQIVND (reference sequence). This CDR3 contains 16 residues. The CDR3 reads CASSHIMSFQAYEQYF. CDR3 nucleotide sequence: TGTGCCAGTAGTCATATAATGAGTTTTCAAGCCTACGAGCAGTACTTC.

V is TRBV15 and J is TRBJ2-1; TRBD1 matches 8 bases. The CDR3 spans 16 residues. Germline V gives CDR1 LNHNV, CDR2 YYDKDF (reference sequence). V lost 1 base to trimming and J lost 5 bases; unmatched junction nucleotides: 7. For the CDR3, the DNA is TGTGCCACCAGCAGAGCGTGGACAGGGACTGACAATGAGCAGTTCTTC. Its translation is CATSRAWTGTDNEQFF.

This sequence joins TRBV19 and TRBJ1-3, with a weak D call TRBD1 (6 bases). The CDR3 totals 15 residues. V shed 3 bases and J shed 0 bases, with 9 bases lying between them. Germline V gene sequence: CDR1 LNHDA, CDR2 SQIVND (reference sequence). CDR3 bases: TGTGCCAGTAGTATCGGGACAAGCTCTGGAAACACCATATATTTT. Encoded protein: CASSIGTSSGNTIYF. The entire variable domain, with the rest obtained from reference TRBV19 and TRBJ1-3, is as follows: DGGITQSPKYLFRKEGQNVTLSCEQNLNHDAMYWYRQDPGQGLRLIYYSQIVNDFQKGDIAEGYSVSREKKESFPLTVTSAQKNPTAFYLCASSIGTSSGNTIYFGEGSWLTVV.